This T cell receptor (beta chain) was captured by sequencing in a study of blood T cells in healthy people across ages. Using a J-beta primer mix together with a sample-barcoded 5' primer, a second PCR was run for roughly 7 to 11 cycles. The template-switch adaptor was a 5' adaptor with 12 random nucleotides. It tagged each cDNA molecule. Each CDR3 protein is one row after TCRdb ran MiXCR on the 5' RACE reads. The sample contains more than 750,000 distinct CDR3 sequences, roughly 29% of which appear only once. The CDR3 loop spans 13 amino acids. The V segment lost 9 bases and the J segment 3 bases; nucleotides outside the gene matches: 7. This clonotype came up many times. PBMCs, at least 7 million per sample, were isolated. Another study also made use of these data, one on T cells of mothers and their children. This second study says: Not a single persistent microchimeric T cell clone was detected.

The rearrangement joins TRBV12-3 or TRBV12-4 to TRBJ2-5; 7 bases fit TRBD1. Sequencing was carried out using blood. This clonotype originated in a woman aged 35 to 49 in good health. CDR3 region: CASTPGTEETQYF. CDR3 bases: TGTGCCAGTACCCCTGGGACAGAAGAGACCCAGTACTTC.